This entry lists 30 T cell receptor beta chains sequenced from one sample in a study of memory CD4+ T cells and cytomegalovirus serostatus. The assay was immunoSEQ multiplex PCR, and TCRdb's table has in-frame clones only and misses some. The data contain 35,000 to 45,000 clones, about four fifths of them singletons. Single viable CD3+CD4+CD8-CD45RO+ cells were sorted as the memory CD4+ T cells. Sequencing used memory CD4+ T cells from blood. All receptors derive from an adult in good health and CMV-seronegative.

The chain employs TRBV9 and TRBJ1-1; unclear D gene. Germline loops: CDR1 SGDLS, CDR2 YYNGEE. The CDR3 totals 13 residues. The V end was cut by 3 bases, the J end by 6 bases, with 12 bases between. The CDR3 spells CASSAARFSEAFF. The CDR3 bases are TGTGCCAGCAGCGCAGCGAGGTTCTCTGAAGCTTTCTTT.

The chain joins TRBV6-5 to TRBJ1-2; D call uncertain. The V end lost 2 bases, the J end lost 5 bases, and 12 bases lay between the germline ends. CDR3 length equals 14 residues. Germline V CDR1 and CDR2: MNHEY, SVGAGI. The CDR3 sequence is CASSYRETEYGYTF. In nucleotides, the CDR3 is TGTGCCAGCAGTTACCGCGAAACGGAGTATGGCTACACCTTC.

The V call is TRBV18, the J call TRBJ2-3, with D possibly being TRBD2 (6 bases). V shed 4 bases and J shed 4 bases, with 15 bases lying between them. Germline CDR1 KGHSH, CDR2 LQKENI. This CDR3 is built from 15 residues. The CDR3: CASSLPTSSPDTQYF. The CDR3 nucleotides are TGTGCCAGCTCACTACCGACTAGTTCTCCAGATACGCAGTATTTT.

The chain has TRBV4-1 and TRBJ2-7; 11 nucleotides line up with TRBD1. The CDR3 length is 15 residues. V lost 3 bases and J lost 5; bases outside the gene matches: 6. In germline, CDR1 is MGHRA, CDR2 YSYEKL. CDR3 sequence reads: CASSHPGQGVHEQYF. The DNA of the CDR3 is TGCGCCAGCAGCCACCCGGGACAGGGGGTACACGAGCAGTACTTC.

The chain employs TRBV7-3 and TRBJ1-1, with D perhaps TRBD1 (5 bases). The CDR3 is 13 residues long. From germline, CDR1 is SGHTA and CDR2 FQGTGA. Trimming stripped 5 bases from V and 8 bases from J, with 15 bases between. Here the CDR3 reads CASSVSGGVEAFF. DNA for the CDR3: TGTGCCAGCAGCGTAAGCGGGGGGGTGGAAGCTTTCTTT.

This chain links TRBV4-2 with TRBJ2-1, with 12 bases identical to TRBD2. V gave up 0 bases and J gave up 7 bases; unmatched junction bases: 7. The CDR3 spans 17 residues. Germline V gene sequence: CDR1 LGHNA, CDR2 YNFKEQ. The CDR3 DNA sequence: TGTGCCAGCAGCCAAGAGCCGGGGACTAGCGGGCATAATGAGCAGTTCTTC. This sequence encodes CASSQEPGTSGHNEQFF.

This clone is termed medium-sized. J is TRBJ1-2 and V is TRBV29-1; weak D call: TRBD1 (5 bases). CDR3 size: 13 residues. The germline CDR1 and CDR2 sequences are SQVTM and ANQGSEA. V lost 5 bases and J 4 bases, leaving 14 bases between the germline ends. CDR3 nucleotides: TGCAGCGTTCACCGGACATCCCTCTATGGCTACACCTTC. Translating it yields CSVHRTSLYGYTF.

CDR3 sequence reads: CASSQEAGGWAYEQYF. CDR3 bases: TGCGCCAGCAGCCAAGAGGCAGGGGGCTGGGCCTACGAGCAGTACTTC. V is TRBV4-3 and J is TRBJ2-7, with 8 bases identical to TRBD1. The V and J ends lost 0 bases and 2 bases, in that order; junction bases with no gene match: 6. The CDR3 is made up of 16 amino acids. CDR1 and CDR2 (germline): LGHNA, YSLEER.

This clone was picked up a small number of times. The rearrangement links TRBV5-8 to TRBJ1-2; TRBD1 matches 8 bases. In germline, CDR1 is SGHTS, CDR2 YDEGEE. The CDR3 has 17 amino acids. Trimming removed 0 bases from V and 1 base from J; junction bases left unmatched: 8. CDR3 sequence reads: CASSLGDRMALNYGYTF. CDR3 bases: TGTGCCAGCAGCTTGGGGGACAGGATGGCCCTTAACTATGGCTACACCTTC.

A single count supports this clone. The V and J genes are TRBV5-1 and TRBJ1-1; D uncertain. Per the germline V gene, CDR1 is SGHRS and CDR2 is YFSETQ. Trimming took 0 bases from V and 3 from J, leaving 6 bases between them. The CDR3 runs 13 residues. In DNA, the CDR3 is TGCGCCAGCAGCTTGGAGGTGGACACTGAAGCTTTCTTT. Residues: CASSLEVDTEAFF. The variable domain in full, completed from reference TRBV5-1 and TRBJ1-1, reads KAGVTQTPRYLIKTRGQQVTLSCSPISGHRSVSWYQQTPGQGLQFLFEYFSETQRNKGNFPGRFSGRQFSNSRSEMNVSTLELGDSALYLCASSLEVDTEAFFGQGTRLTVV.

The rearrangement links TRBV5-4 to TRBJ2-5, with D hard to call. Trimming left V 0 bases short and J 2 bases short, with 14 bases between. Germline CDR1 is SGHNT and CDR2 is YYREEE (reference sequence). This CDR3 is built from 16 residues. The CDR3 sequence: CASSLGGGISQETQYF. CDR3 bases: TGTGCCAGCAGCTTGGGCGGCGGAATCAGTCAAGAGACCCAGTACTTC.

This clone has just a few counts. This chain links TRBV2 with TRBJ2-3, with D tentatively TRBD1 (6 bases). CDR1 is SNHLY, CDR2 FYNNEI, per germline. The V end was cut by 5 bases, the J end by 8 bases, with 14 bases between. The length of the CDR3 is 13 residues. Here the CDR3 DNA reads TGTGCCAGCAGTCCTCTAGGACAGAGTACGCAGTATTTT. Protein product: CASSPLGQSTQYF.

The chain carries TRBV19 and TRBJ1-1; D not resolved. Germline values: CDR1 LNHDA, CDR2 SQIVND (reference sequence). The CDR3 runs 14 residues. V lost 6 bases and J 4 bases, leaving 15 bases between the germline ends. The CDR3 nucleotides read TGTGCCAGTAGGGGATTGCGAGGAGGCACTGAAGCTTTCTTT. This gives the protein CASRGLRGGTEAFF.

The chain combines TRBV6-5 with TRBJ2-2; no clear D gene. Germline loops: CDR1 MNHEY, CDR2 SVGAGI. V dropped 5 bases and J dropped 6 bases, with 10 bases sitting between them. CDR3 length: 13 residues. In DNA, the CDR3 is TGTGCCAGCAGTGAAACTTACGCCGGGGAGCTGTTTTTT. Its translation: CASSETYAGELFF.

V is TRBV11-1 and J is TRBJ2-1, with D unclear. This CDR3 is 13 amino acids long. Germline CDR1 SGHAT, CDR2 FQDESV (reference sequence). The V end was cut by 0 bases, the J end by 10 bases, with 10 bases between. Written as DNA, the CDR3 is TGTGCCAGCAGCTTAGCAGGGTTTTGGGAGCAGTTCTTC. As protein: CASSLAGFWEQFF. The full variable domain, in which reference TRBV11-1 and TRBJ2-1 provide the parts outside the CDR3, is EAEVAQSPRYKITEKSQAVAFWCDPISGHATLYWYRQILGQGPELLVQFQDESVVDDSQLPKDRFSAERLKGVDSTLKIQPAELGDSAMYLCASSLAGFWEQFFGPGTRLTVL.

This clone was detected only a few times. V and J are TRBV12-5 and TRBJ1-5; the D gene is possibly TRBD1 (6 bases). The CDR3 is made up of 13 amino acids. With 5 bases removed from V and 1 base from J, the gap between germline ends came to 6 bases. The germline V gene has CDR1 LGHNT and CDR2 FRNRAP. The CDR3 reads CASGQGSNQPQHF. The DNA for the CDR3 is TGTGCTAGTGGTCAGGGGAGCAATCAGCCCCAGCATTTT.

A few counts support this clone. This chain links TRBV7-6 with TRBJ2-1; D possibly corresponds to TRBD2 (7 bases). V was shortened by 1 base and J by 0 bases, with 25 bases between the two germline ends. The CDR3 loop spans 21 amino acids. Germline V gene sequence: CDR1 SGHVS, CDR2 FNYEAQ. CDR3 sequence: CASSLVFKGGPLRRSYNEQFF. The CDR3 region has the DNA TGTGCCAGCAGCTTAGTTTTTAAGGGGGGGCCCCTAAGACGCTCCTACAATGAGCAGTTCTTC.

This rearrangement joins TRBV7-9 to TRBJ2-3, with D perhaps TRBD1 (6 bases). The CDR3 runs 17 residues. CDR1 and CDR2 from the germline V gene are SEHNR and FQNEAQ (reference sequence). Trimming took off 3 bases at V and 7 bases at J, with 23 bases between the two ends. CDR3 in amino acids: CASSFSGQSSPGNTQYF. CDR3 bases: TGTGCCAGCAGCTTTAGTGGACAGAGTAGTCCAGGGAATACGCAGTATTTT.

The chain uses TRBV19 and TRBJ2-2, with 8 bases lining up with TRBD1. Losses at the gene ends were 6 bases for V and 1 base for J; bases not matched to a gene: 7. The germline V gene encodes CDR1 LNHDA and CDR2 SQIVND (reference sequence). This CDR3 region has 16 residues. The CDR3 here is CASSLRRGRNTGELFF. The DNA of the CDR3 is TGTGCCAGTAGCCTACGCAGGGGGCGGAACACCGGGGAGCTGTTTTTT.

The genes are TRBV4-1 and TRBJ1-3, with D uncertain. Trimming stripped 0 bases from V and 4 bases from J, with 19 bases between. Germline CDR1 and CDR2: MGHRA and YSYEKL. The CDR3 contains 18 residues. CDR3 DNA: TGCGCCAGCAGCCAAGATTTATGGGGTGGGGTTCTCGGAAACACCATATATTTT. It yields the protein CASSQDLWGGVLGNTIYF.

The J gene is TRBJ1-5, the V gene TRBV6-5, with D unresolved. The CDR3 extends over 11 amino acids. Trimming left V 6 bases short and J 4 bases short, with 4 bases between. Germline V gene data show CDR1 as MNHEY and CDR2 as SVGAGI. CDR3 nucleotides: TGTGCCAGCAGCCAAAATCAGCCCCAGCATTTT. It yields the protein CASSQNQPQHF.

The chain couples TRBV7-8 to TRBJ1-1, with D possibly matching TRBD1 (6 bases). Per germline, CDR1 SGHVS and CDR2 FQNEAQ. The CDR3 contains 19 residues. Trimming removed 1 base at V and 1 base at J, with 22 bases between. The CDR3 loop reads CASSLVISFGTHPNTEAFF. As DNA, the CDR3 is TGTGCCAGCAGCTTAGTAATTAGCTTCGGGACACATCCGAACACTGAAGCTTTCTTT.

Only one count was recorded for this clone. The rearrangement uses TRBV5-1 and TRBJ2-3, with D possibly being TRBD1 (6 bases). There are 14 residues in the CDR3. Trimming pared 2 bases from V and 4 bases from J, leaving 11 bases between. The germline gives CDR1 SGHRS, CDR2 YFSETQ. The CDR3 coding sequence is TGCGCCAGCAGCTTACGACAGGATGCAGATACGCAGTATTTT. Translated: CASSLRQDADTQYF.

This clone was picked up a small number of times. The chain carries TRBV5-1 and TRBJ2-5, with D possibly TRBD2 on 5 matching bases. This CDR3 contains 17 residues. Germline CDR1 SGHRS, CDR2 YFSETQ. V was cut by 0 bases and J by 3 bases, with 18 bases left in between. CDR3 loop: CASSLGPWAGLEETQYF. The CDR3 region has the DNA TGCGCCAGCAGCTTGGGCCCGTGGGCGGGCCTTGAAGAGACCCAGTACTTC.

This chain joins TRBV7-2 and TRBJ2-4, with D unresolved. This CDR3 contains 14 residues. Trimming removed 8 bases at V and 0 bases at J, with 11 bases between. Germline CDR1 is SGHTA and CDR2 is FQGNSA. In DNA form, the CDR3 reads TGTGCCAGCGTATCCTCCCGAGCCAAAAACATTCAGTACTTC. Translation gives CASVSSRAKNIQYF. Full variable domain (remainder filled in from reference TRBV7-2 and TRBJ2-4): GAGVSQSPSNKVTEKGKDVELRCDPISGHTALYWYRQSLGQGLEFLIYFQGNSAPDKSGLPSDRFSAERTGGSVSTLTIQRTQQEDSAVYLCASVSSRAKNIQYFGAGTRLSVL.

This sequence joins TRBV4-2 and TRBJ2-5; D is possibly TRBD2 (6 bases). CDR1 LGHNA and CDR2 YNFKEQ come from the germline V gene. Trimming stripped 1 base from V and 9 bases from J, with 18 bases between. The length of the CDR3 is 15 residues. CDR3 sequence reads: CASSQGGTASSAQYF. The CDR3 bases are TGTGCCAGCAGCCAAGGCGGGACCGCCTCTTCGGCCCAGTACTTC.

This clone was detected only once. The chain uses TRBV7-9 and TRBJ2-3, with D tentatively TRBD2 (5 bases). The germline gives CDR1 SEHNR, CDR2 FQNEAQ (reference sequence). The CDR3 covers 13 residues. V was clipped by 2 bases and J by 6 bases, with 9 bases between them. The CDR3 nucleotides are TGTGCCAGCAGCTTACGGCGGAGGGATACGCAGTATTTT. This translates into CASSLRRRDTQYF.

This rearrangement joins TRBV11-2 to TRBJ2-7; tentatively, D is TRBD1 (6 bases). CDR3 size: 14 residues. Germline assignment: CDR1 SGHAT and CDR2 FQNNGV. V dropped 5 bases and J dropped 5 bases, with 16 bases sitting between them. CDR3 sequence: CASSPGAGLNEQYF. The DNA for the CDR3 is TGTGCCAGCAGCCCAGGGGCAGGCCTCAACGAGCAGTACTTC.

The CDR3: CASSEPPGREAYEQYF. CDR3 nucleotides: TGTGCCAGCAGTGAACCTCCGGGGAGGGAGGCCTACGAGCAGTACTTC. J is TRBJ2-7 and V is TRBV25-1, with 7 bases fitting TRBD2. Germline V gene sequence: CDR1 MGHDK, CDR2 SYGVNS. There are 16 residues in the CDR3. V lost 2 bases to trimming and J lost 2 bases; unmatched junction nucleotides: 9.

As for this clone: The junction departs from germline at one end; a sequencing error may be responsible. J is TRBJ2-7 and V is TRBV7-2; perhaps TRBD1 as D (5 bases). Germline V gives CDR1 SGHTA, CDR2 FQGNSA. The CDR3 sequence is 12 residues long. CDR3 DNA: TGTGCCAGCAGCTTAGGCAGGGTTGGCGTGGACTTC. This sequence encodes CASSLGRVGVDF.